This T cell receptor beta chain was captured in a study of T cell changes during pregnancy in multiple sclerosis. The table came from immunoSEQ multiplex PCR; TCRdb's copy has only in-frame clones and leaves some out. Of about 50,000 clones in the sample, around 92% were seen once. The origin of this receptor is a female donor with multiple sclerosis, enrolled in a pregnancy study. Sequencing was performed on CD4+ T cells from peripheral blood mononuclear cells, taken in the third trimester of pregnancy.

The CDR3 coding sequence is TGTGCCAGCGACCCGGGACAGGGGACCTACGAGCAGTACTTC. This translates into CASDPGQGTYEQYF. The chain has TRBV11-2 and TRBJ2-7, with 10 positions matching TRBD1. CDR1 and CDR2 (germline): SGHAT, FQNNGV. J was trimmed by 2 bases and V by 8 bases; bases with no gene match: 6. The CDR3 totals 14 residues.